The 4 T cell receptor beta chains presented below share a single source sample, sequenced in a study of cytomegalovirus exposure and HLA in healthy donors. Both 60 Vbeta primers and 13 Jbeta primers went into the PCR. TCRdb's table, derived via immunoSEQ multiplex PCR, lists solely in-frame clones and lacks some. Altogether roughly 100,000 clones are present, about 81% being singletons, with the ten largest covering around 2.1%. Specimen: PBMCs. All receptors come from a man in his thirties or forties in good health and CMV-seronegative.

This chain connects TRBV5-1 to TRBJ2-1; 7 bases are shared with TRBD2. This CDR3 has 17 residues. Germline V gene data show CDR1 as SGHRS and CDR2 as YFSETQ. V dropped 0 bases and J dropped 2; count of bases not matched to a gene: 8. CDR3 in amino acids: CASSLAWASGAYNEQFF. In nucleotides, the CDR3 is TGCGCCAGCAGCTTGGCCTGGGCTAGCGGTGCCTACAATGAGCAGTTCTTC. The full variable domain, with the rest looked up from reference TRBV5-1 and TRBJ2-1, is KAGVTQTPRYLIKTRGQQVTLSCSPISGHRSVSWYQQTPGQGLQFLFEYFSETQRNKGNFPGRFSGRQFSNSRSEMNVSTLELGDSALYLCASSLAWASGAYNEQFFGPGTRLTVL.

CDR3 in amino acids: CASNTGSVNTGELFF. CDR3 DNA: TGTGCCTCGAACACAGGGTCCGTGAACACCGGGGAGCTGTTTTTT. The chain employs TRBV30 and TRBJ2-2, with D perhaps matching TRBD1 (6 bases). There are 15 residues in the CDR3. Germline CDR1 is GTSNPN and CDR2 is SVGIG (reference sequence). Trimming cost V 7 bases and J 1 base, with 16 bases left between them. The full variable domain, completed using reference TRBV30 and TRBJ2-2, is SQTIHQWPATLVQPVGSPLSLECTVEGTSNPNLYWYRQAAGRGLQLLFYSVGIGQISSEVPQNLSASRPQDRQFILSSKKLLLSDSGFYLCASNTGSVNTGELFFGEGSRLTVL.

The rearrangement links TRBV7-6 to TRBJ2-5; 7 bases line up with TRBD2. The CDR3 totals 14 residues. J gave up 4 bases and V 5 bases, and 7 bases lay outside the gene matches. Germline lookup yields CDR1 SGHVS and CDR2 FNYEAQ. CDR3 sequence reads: CASSPGLGLETQYF. The DNA for the CDR3 is TGTGCCAGCAGCCCAGGACTAGGGCTAGAGACCCAGTACTTC.

V is TRBV14 and J is TRBJ1-5; 7 bases are shared with TRBD1. Per germline, CDR1 SGHDN and CDR2 FVKESK. V lost 0 bases to trimming and J lost 6 bases; unmatched junction nucleotides: 14. The CDR3 consists of 18 residues. The DNA for the CDR3 is TGTGCCAGCAGCCAAGATGAGACAGGGATCTTCCCGGGTCAGCCCCAGCATTTT. Protein: CASSQDETGIFPGQPQHF.